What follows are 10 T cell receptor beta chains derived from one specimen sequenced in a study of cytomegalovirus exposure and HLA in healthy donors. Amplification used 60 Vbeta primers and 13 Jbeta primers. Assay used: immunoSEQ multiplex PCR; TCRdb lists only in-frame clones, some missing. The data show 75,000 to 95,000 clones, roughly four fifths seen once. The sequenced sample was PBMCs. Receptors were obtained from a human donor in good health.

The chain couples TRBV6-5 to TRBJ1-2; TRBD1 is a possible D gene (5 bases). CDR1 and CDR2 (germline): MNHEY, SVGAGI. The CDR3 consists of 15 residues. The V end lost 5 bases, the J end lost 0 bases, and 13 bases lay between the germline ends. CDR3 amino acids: CASSGAPTANYGYTF. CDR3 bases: TGTGCCAGCAGTGGGGCGCCGACAGCTAACTATGGCTACACCTTC.

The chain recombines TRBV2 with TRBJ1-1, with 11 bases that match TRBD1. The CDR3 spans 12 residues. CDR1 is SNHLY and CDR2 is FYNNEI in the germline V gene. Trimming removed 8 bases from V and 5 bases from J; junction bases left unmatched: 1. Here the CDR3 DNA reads TGTGCCAGCGGGGACAGGGGGACTGAAGCTTTCTTT. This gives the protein CASGDRGTEAFF.

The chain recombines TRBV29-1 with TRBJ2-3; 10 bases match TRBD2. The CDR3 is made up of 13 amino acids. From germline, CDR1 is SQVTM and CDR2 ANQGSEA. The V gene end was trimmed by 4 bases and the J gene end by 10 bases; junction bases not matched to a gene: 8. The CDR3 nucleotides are TGCAGCGTTGTGTTAGCGGGGGGTAGGGCGCAGTATTTT. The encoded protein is CSVVLAGGRAQYF.

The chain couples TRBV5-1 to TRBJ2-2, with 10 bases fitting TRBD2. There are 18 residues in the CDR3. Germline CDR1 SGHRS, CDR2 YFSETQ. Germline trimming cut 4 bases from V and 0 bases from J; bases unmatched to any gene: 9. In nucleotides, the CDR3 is TGCGCCAGCAGCCTGGTCATAGCGGGGGGTGCGAACACCGGGGAGCTGTTTTTT. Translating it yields CASSLVIAGGANTGELFF. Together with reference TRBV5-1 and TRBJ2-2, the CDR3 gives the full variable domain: KAGVTQTPRYLIKTRGQQVTLSCSPISGHRSVSWYQQTPGQGLQFLFEYFSETQRNKGNFPGRFSGRQFSNSRSEMNVSTLELGDSALYLCASSLVIAGGANTGELFFGEGSRLTVL.

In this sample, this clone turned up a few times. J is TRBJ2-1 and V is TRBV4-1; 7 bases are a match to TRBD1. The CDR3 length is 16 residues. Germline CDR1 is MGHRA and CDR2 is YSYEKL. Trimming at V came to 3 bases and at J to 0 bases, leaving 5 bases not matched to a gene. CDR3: CASSQADRSSYNEQFF. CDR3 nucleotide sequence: TGCGCCAGCAGCCAGGCGGACAGGAGCTCCTACAATGAGCAGTTCTTC.

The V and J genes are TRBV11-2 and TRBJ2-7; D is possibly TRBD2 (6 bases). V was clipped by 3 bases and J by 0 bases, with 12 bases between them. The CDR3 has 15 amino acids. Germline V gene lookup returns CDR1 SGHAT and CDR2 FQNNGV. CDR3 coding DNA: TGTGCCAGCAGCTTGGGATCGGGAGTCTCCTACGAGCAGTACTTC. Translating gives CASSLGSGVSYEQYF.

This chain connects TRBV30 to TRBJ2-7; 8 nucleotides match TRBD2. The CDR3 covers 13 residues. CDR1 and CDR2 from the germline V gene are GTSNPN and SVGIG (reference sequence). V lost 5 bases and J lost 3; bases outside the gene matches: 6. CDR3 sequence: CAWAAGGIYEQYF. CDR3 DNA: TGTGCCTGGGCCGCGGGGGGAATCTACGAGCAGTACTTC.

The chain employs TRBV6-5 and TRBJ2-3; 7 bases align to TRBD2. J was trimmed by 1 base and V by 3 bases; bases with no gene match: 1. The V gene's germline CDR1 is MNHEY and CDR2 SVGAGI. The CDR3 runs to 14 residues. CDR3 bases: TGTGCCAGCAGTTATCGGGGGGGCACAGATACGCAGTATTTT. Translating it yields CASSYRGGTDTQYF.

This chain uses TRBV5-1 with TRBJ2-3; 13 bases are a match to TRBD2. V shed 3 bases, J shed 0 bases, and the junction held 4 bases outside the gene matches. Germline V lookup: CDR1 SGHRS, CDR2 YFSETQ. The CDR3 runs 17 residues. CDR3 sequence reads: CASSWGTSGVSTDTQYF. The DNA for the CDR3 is TGCGCCAGCAGCTGGGGGACTAGCGGGGTAAGCACAGATACGCAGTATTTT.

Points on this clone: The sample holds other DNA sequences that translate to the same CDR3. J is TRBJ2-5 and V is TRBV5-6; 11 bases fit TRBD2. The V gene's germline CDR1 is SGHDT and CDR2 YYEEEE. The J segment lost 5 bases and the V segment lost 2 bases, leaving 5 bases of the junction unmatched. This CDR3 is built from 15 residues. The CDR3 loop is CASSFVAGGRETQYF. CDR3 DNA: TGTGCCAGCAGCTTCGTAGCGGGGGGGAGGGAGACCCAGTACTTC. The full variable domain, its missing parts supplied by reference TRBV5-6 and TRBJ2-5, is DAGVTQSPTHLIKTRGQQVTLRCSPKSGHDTVSWYQQALGQGPQFIFQYYEEEERQRGNFPDRFSGHQFPNYSSELNVNALLLGDSALYLCASSFVAGGRETQYFGPGTRLLVL.